This T cell receptor (beta chain) originates from a study of blood T cell repertoires in COVID-19. In germline, CDR1 is SEHNR, CDR2 FQNEAQ (reference sequence). This CDR3 spans 12 amino acids. Unmatched junction bases numbered 2, after V lost 3 bases and J lost 8 bases. Generated by immunoSEQ multiplex PCR, the TCRdb table keeps only in-frame clones and is missing some. The repertoire holds approximately 300,000 clones, with around 89% as singletons. This clone was seen only once. Sample: peripheral blood. V usage is TRBV7-9 and J usage is TRBJ2-3; TRBD1 aligns across 7 bases. This clonotype was obtained from a man aged 18 to 29 who had recovered from COVID-19. The CDR3 is CASSLTGPTQYF. The DNA for the CDR3 is TGTGCCAGCAGCTTGACAGGGCCTACGCAGTATTTT.